The 28 T cell receptor beta chains listed next were all sequenced from one sample in a study of T cells in Graves' hyperthyroidism and ophthalmopathy (dated by TCRdb to between 2017 and 2020). Library prep was done by multiplex PCR. Sequencing instrument: Illumina HiSeq 2000. Amplification of TCR beta CDR3 regions was carried out from RNA transcripts. The TCR CDR3 was subjected to a first round of RT-PCR using the HTBI primer set and the Qiagen OneStep RT-PCR kit. TCRdb reprocessing: public reads trimmed at Q25 with fastp, clones called with MiXCR, in-frame beta chains kept. Each entry merges the rows of one CDR3 protein and shows their most common DNA and genes. The sample includes approximately 300,000 distinct CDR3 sequences, with about 18% observed a single time. Around 61% of the sample rests with the top ten. The sample comprised blood. These receptors all come from a woman aged 55-69 years with Graves' ophthalmopathy.

The J gene is TRBJ2-2, the V gene TRBV29-1; 8 bases match TRBD1. V shed 0 bases and J 7 bases; nucleotides not matched to a gene: 7. CDR1 and CDR2 (germline): SQVTM, ANQGSEA. CDR3 length equals 15 residues. CDR3 residues: CSVEDDRGRIGELFF. Here the CDR3 DNA reads TGCAGCGTTGAAGATGACAGGGGCCGGATCGGGGAGCTGTTTTTT.

J is TRBJ1-5 and V is TRBV28, with TRBD1 matching 8 bases. There are 15 residues in the CDR3. V dropped 7 bases and J dropped 3; count of bases not matched to a gene: 8. Germline loops: CDR1 MDHEN, CDR2 SYDVKM. The CDR3 nucleotides are TGTGCCAGCAATCCGACAGGGGCGGACAATCAGCCCCAGCATTTT. Translating it yields CASNPTGADNQPQHF. Together with reference TRBV28 and TRBJ1-5, the CDR3 gives the full variable domain: DVKVTQSSRYLVKRTGEKVFLECVQDMDHENMFWYRQDPGLGLRLIYFSYDVKMKEKGDIPEGYSVSREKKERFSLILESASTNQTSMYLCASNPTGADNQPQHFGDGTRLSIL.

This chain connects TRBV5-1 to TRBJ1-1; D uncertain. CDR1 is SGHRS, CDR2 YFSETQ, per germline. The CDR3 has 14 residues. V gave up 7 bases and J gave up 3 bases, with 16 bases separating them. DNA of the CDR3: TGCGCCAGCGGATGGAACGGGGAAGACACTGAAGCTTTCTTT. This translates into CASGWNGEDTEAFF.

This clonotype was detected many times. Here the CDR3 reads CASSYDVGYGYTF. The CDR3 coding sequence is TGTGCCAGCAGCTACGATGTGGGCTATGGCTACACCTTC. The chain has TRBV5-6 and TRBJ1-2; D is unresolved. Trimming left V 3 bases short and J 4 bases short, with 10 bases between. Per the germline V gene, CDR1 is SGHDT and CDR2 is YYEEEE. This CDR3 region has 13 residues.

This clonotype was counted only a few times. This CDR3 is missing its conserved last phenylalanine or tryptophan, likely due to a read error. The rearrangement joins TRBV7-2 to TRBJ1-6; 8 bases match TRBD1. The trim removed 7 bases at V and 6 bases at J, leaving 8 bases unmatched. Germline CDR1 SGHTA, CDR2 FQGNSA. This CDR3 is 15 amino acids long. The CDR3 DNA sequence: TGTGCCAGCATCAAAGGAGACAGGGGTAATTCACCCCTCCACCTT. Its protein product is CASIKGDRGNSPLHL.

This clonotype has a handful of counts. The rearrangement joins TRBV12-3 or TRBV12-4 to TRBJ2-5; 9 nucleotides align to TRBD1. Trimming at V came to 8 bases and at J to 5 bases, leaving 6 bases not matched to a gene. This CDR3 comprises 13 residues. The CDR3 bases are TGTGCCAGCCCCGGGACAGGGAGGGAGACCCAGTACTTC. This gives the protein CASPGTGRETQYF.

There are many counts of this clonotype. This chain joins TRBV4-2 and TRBJ1-5; D gene unclear. V shed 3 bases and J shed 2 bases, with 8 bases lying between them. The CDR3 contains 14 residues. The germline gives CDR1 LGHNA, CDR2 YNFKEQ. The CDR3 loop reads CASSHPAGNQPQHF. CDR3 sequence (DNA): TGTGCCAGCAGCCACCCTGCGGGCAATCAGCCCCAGCATTTT.

The chain employs TRBV11-1 and TRBJ2-7; D possibly matches TRBD1 or TRBD2 (5 bases each). With 5 bases removed from V and 0 bases from J, the gap between germline ends came to 8 bases. The CDR3 contains 13 residues. From germline, CDR1 is SGHAT and CDR2 FQDESV (reference sequence). CDR3 DNA sequence: TGTGCCAGCAGCGCAGGGAGCTCCTACGAGCAGTACTTC. Its translation: CASSAGSSYEQYF.

This clonotype showed up many times. J is TRBJ2-7 and V is TRBV5-1; the D is unclear. Germline lookup yields CDR1 SGHRS and CDR2 YFSETQ. Trimming stripped 1 base from V and 0 bases from J, with 8 bases between. CDR3 length equals 14 residues. The CDR3 DNA reads TGCGCCAGCAGCTTGATGGGTACCTCCTACGAGCAGTACTTC. Residues: CASSLMGTSYEQYF.

Many counts were recorded for this clonotype. The chain recombines TRBV5-1 with TRBJ2-7; D is ambiguous. Germline CDR1 reads SGHRS; CDR2 reads YFSETQ. Trimming removed 5 bases from V and 4 bases from J, with 16 bases in between. This CDR3 spans 14 amino acids. The CDR3 nucleotides read TGCGCCAGCAGTAGTGGGCTCGAGCCGTACGAGCAGTACTTC. Protein product: CASSSGLEPYEQYF.

This clonotype was counted ten times or more. V and J are TRBV12-3 or TRBV12-4 and TRBJ1-1, with 8 bases matching TRBD1. The length of the CDR3 is 15 residues. The V segment lost 5 bases and the J segment 1 base; nucleotides outside the gene matches: 6. CDR3 sequence: CASSKKTGGNTEAFF. The CDR3 region has the DNA TGTGCCAGCAGTAAAAAAACAGGGGGGAACACTGAAGCTTTCTTT.

This clonotype was observed at least ten times. The chain combines TRBV7-2 with TRBJ2-5; D is perhaps TRBD1 or TRBD2 (6 bases each). The CDR3 has 16 amino acids. The germline CDR1 and CDR2 sequences are SGHTA and FQGNSA. With 5 bases removed from V and 1 base from J, the gap between germline ends came to 17 bases. CDR3 amino acids: CASSTRFTGAQETQYF. DNA of the CDR3: TGTGCCAGCAGCACCCGTTTTACGGGGGCCCAAGAGACCCAGTACTTC.

This clonotype showed up many times. The rearrangement joins TRBV29-1 to TRBJ2-3, with D tentatively TRBD2 (6 bases). The CDR3 has 14 residues. Germline V gene data show CDR1 as SQVTM and CDR2 as ANQGSEA. V lost 6 bases and J 7 bases, leaving 20 bases between the germline ends. The CDR3 loop is CSVGGSYGLNTQYF. The DNA for the CDR3 is TGCAGCGTGGGGGGTTCCTACGGATTGAATACGCAGTATTTT.

Many counts were recorded for this clonotype. The V and J genes are TRBV4-2 and TRBJ2-7, with D perhaps TRBD1 (5 bases). Germline-derived CDR1 and CDR2 are LGHNA and YNFKEQ. Deletions cut 0 bases from V and 3 bases from J, with 12 bases between. The CDR3 is 15 residues long. The DNA for the CDR3 is TGTGCCAGCAGCCAAGATAGGGGCCAGTACTACGAGCAGTACTTC. Amino acid sequence: CASSQDRGQYYEQYF.

This clonotype has a count of ten or more. The rearrangement uses TRBV20-1 and TRBJ2-7; 8 bases are a match to TRBD2. The ends lost 3 bases at V and 4 bases at J; junction bases unmatched: 8. CDR1 DFQATT and CDR2 SNEGSKA come from the germline V gene (reference sequence). The CDR3 is made up of 14 amino acids. The CDR3: CSASLRGVGYEQYF. CDR3 nucleotides: TGCAGTGCTAGCTTGCGGGGGGTAGGGTACGAGCAGTACTTC.

The chain combines TRBV6-2 or TRBV6-3 with TRBJ2-2; TRBD1 aligns across 9 bases. Trimming at V came to 6 bases and at J to 2 bases, leaving 7 bases not matched to a gene. Germline V gene sequence: CDR1 MNHEY, CDR2 SVGEGT. The CDR3 covers 16 residues. The CDR3 region has the DNA TGTGCCAGCAGATTACAGGGGGCCATTAACACCGGGGAGCTGTTTTTT. Translated: CASRLQGAINTGELFF.

This clonotype was seen many times. The chain recombines TRBV20-1 with TRBJ1-5; tentative D call: TRBD1 (5 bases). Germline values: CDR1 DFQATT, CDR2 SNEGSKA (reference sequence). The CDR3 is made up of 18 amino acids. V was cut by 0 bases and J by 1 base, with 19 bases left in between. The CDR3 protein is CSARDGRATRESNQPQHF. CDR3 sequence (DNA): TGCAGTGCTAGAGATGGTAGGGCCACCAGGGAGAGCAATCAGCCCCAGCATTTT.

J is TRBJ1-1 and V is TRBV18, with 8 bases aligning to TRBD1. The CDR3 is 15 residues long. The junction had 8 bases not matched to a gene; V was cut back by 3 bases and J by 5 bases. Per germline, CDR1 KGHSH and CDR2 LQKENI. The CDR3 DNA reads as TGTGCCAGCTCACCTACGACAGGGGTAGAGACTGAAGCTTTCTTT. Its translation: CASSPTTGVETEAFF. The full variable domain, in which reference TRBV18 and TRBJ1-1 provide the parts outside the CDR3, is NAGVMQNPRHLVRRRGQEARLRCSPMKGHSHVYWYRQLPEEGLKFMVYLQKENIIDESGMPKERFSAEFPKEGPSILRIQQVVRGDSAAYFCASSPTTGVETEAFFGQGTRLTVV.

This clonotype came up many times. The V gene is TRBV3-1, the J gene TRBJ1-4; D is possibly TRBD1 (6 bases). V lost 8 bases and J lost 0, with 10 bases in between. There are 14 residues in the CDR3. Germline lookup yields CDR1 LGHDT and CDR2 YNNKEL (reference sequence). CDR3 coding DNA: TGTGCCAGCGCGGACAGTGCAACTAATGAAAAACTGTTTTTT. The encoded protein is CASADSATNEKLFF. Full variable domain (rest looked up from reference TRBV3-1 and TRBJ1-4): DTAVSQTPKYLVTQMGNDKSIKCEQNLGHDTMYWYKQDSKKFLKIMFSYNNKELIINETVPNRFSPKSPDKAHLNLHINSLELGDSAVYFCASADSATNEKLFFGSGTQLSVL.

This clonotype was picked up many times. The rearrangement joins TRBV6-5 to TRBJ1-4; D perhaps matches TRBD1 (5 bases). Germline CDR1 is MNHEY and CDR2 is SVGAGI. V lost 4 bases and J lost 8, with 14 bases in between. The CDR3 loop spans 14 amino acids. For the CDR3, the DNA is TGTGCCAGCAGTTCCCAGACAGTGGGGGAAAAACTGTTTTTT. Translation gives CASSSQTVGEKLFF.

This clonotype was recorded at least ten times. V usage is TRBV9 and J usage is TRBJ2-1, with D possibly being TRBD2 (5 bases). Trimming shortened V by 2 bases and J by 4 bases, and 19 bases separated the two germline ends. Germline values: CDR1 SGDLS, CDR2 YYNGEE. This CDR3 region has 17 residues. The CDR3 nucleotides read TGTGCCAGCAGCGTGGTCGTGGGTGGGAGTGGGTACAATGAGCAGTTCTTC. It is translated as CASSVVVGGSGYNEQFF.

This clonotype was counted ten times or more. V gene TRBV28 combines with J gene TRBJ2-7, with 14 nucleotides matching TRBD2. V dropped 2 bases and J dropped 2; count of bases not matched to a gene: 5. From germline, CDR1 is MDHEN and CDR2 SYDVKM. CDR3 length equals 17 residues. The CDR3 loop is CASSLGTSGRVTYEQYF. CDR3 nucleotides: TGTGCCAGCAGTTTAGGGACTAGCGGGAGAGTTACCTACGAGCAGTACTTC.

This clonotype showed up many times. The chain is built from TRBV20-1 and TRBJ2-5, with D unclear. The CDR3 is 12 amino acids. Germline CDR1 reads DFQATT; CDR2 reads SNEGSKA (reference sequence). Trimming took off 3 bases at V and 1 base at J, with 6 bases between the two ends. The CDR3 DNA is TGCAGTGCTAGCGTGGGCCAAGAGACCCAGTACTTC. As protein: CSASVGQETQYF.

This clonotype was detected only a few times. A clone one base away is much larger, so this may be a read error. V usage is TRBV30 and J usage is TRBJ2-3, with 7 bases identical to TRBD1. This CDR3 is 14 amino acids long. Germline CDR1 GTSNPN, CDR2 SVGIG (reference sequence). CDR3 amino acids: CARSVGTVTDTQYF. Written as DNA, the CDR3 is TGTGCCCGGAGTGTGGGGACAGTAACAGATACGCAGTATTTT.

This clonotype was counted many times. V gene TRBV28 combines with J gene TRBJ2-7; possible D gene TRBD1, 6 bases. The V end lost 5 bases, the J end lost 0 bases, and 14 bases lay between the germline ends. This CDR3 region has 15 residues. The V gene's germline CDR1 is MDHEN and CDR2 SYDVKM. This CDR3 is CASSPQGFNSYEQYF. CDR3 coding DNA: TGTGCCAGCAGTCCTCAGGGGTTTAACTCCTACGAGCAGTACTTC.

This clonotype was observed at least ten times. The chain employs TRBV7-9 and TRBJ2-7, with 7 bases lining up with TRBD2. The CDR3 is 14 amino acids. CDR1 and CDR2 from the germline V gene are SEHNR and FQNEAQ (reference sequence). Trimming at V came to 2 bases and at J to 5 bases, leaving 6 bases not matched to a gene. DNA of the CDR3: TGTGCCAGCAGCTTACCAGCGGGAATCCACGAGCAGTACTTC. Protein sequence: CASSLPAGIHEQYF.

Details on this clonotype: Since a much larger clone is just one base distant, this may be a read error. The gene calls are TRBV20-1 and TRBJ1-2; 12 bases line up with TRBD1. Looked up from germline, CDR1 is DFQATT and CDR2 is SNEGSKA (reference sequence). V lost 2 bases to trimming and J lost 7 bases; unmatched junction nucleotides: 8. The CDR3 covers 15 residues. The CDR3 loop is CSARTSGTGGLGYTF. Written as DNA, the CDR3 is TGCAGTGCTAGAACCTCCGGGACAGGGGGCCTTGGCTACACCTTC.

J is TRBJ2-5 and V is TRBV20-1, with 13 bases that match TRBD2. Trimming at V came to 6 bases and at J to 1 base, leaving 8 bases not matched to a gene. In germline, CDR1 is DFQATT, CDR2 SNEGSKA (reference sequence). The CDR3 totals 16 residues. The CDR3 nucleotides are TGCAGTGCCCCAATGGGACTAGCGGGGTTCCAAGAGACCCAGTACTTC. It specifies CSAPMGLAGFQETQYF.